What follows describes a single T cell receptor beta chain. What it binds is unknown. The germline gene is not matched at one end of the junction; a read error may be the cause. Donors gave about 9.3 milliliters of peripheral blood apiece. This CDR3 region has 16 residues. Germline lookup yields CDR1 LGHNA and CDR2 YNFKEQ. This record comes from a study of blood T cells in healthy people across ages. Points from the study as a whole: Considered underestimates were the diversity estimates obtained from one million T cells. TCR beta diversity correlated strongly with naive T cell percentage.

Combining a sample-barcoded 5' primer with a J-beta primer mix, a second PCR ran for roughly 7 to 11 cycles. TCRdb recomputed calls from the 5' RACE reads with MiXCR, one row per CDR3 protein. The table has hundreds of thousands of distinct CDR3 sequences, roughly 32% seen once; the top ten hold about 16%. Sequencing was done on a sample of blood. The chain employs TRBV4-2 and TRBJ1-2; 8 nucleotides agree with TRBD1. This receptor was obtained from a woman aged 80 or older in good health. CDR3 sequence reads: CASSQDVQGALHGCTF. The DNA for the CDR3 is TGTGCCAGCAGCCAAGATGTCCAGGGGGCGCTCCATGGCTGCACCTTC.